The sequence of this TCR beta chain was determined in a study of blood T cell repertoires in COVID-19. Study as a whole: Nucleic acid was either cDNA or gDNA, and it came from T cells, B-cell-depleted T cells, or PBMCs.

Participants were aged roughly 18 to 89 years from more than 20 US areas. Cohort 3 donors counted as recovered after two negative PCRs, clearance, or resolved symptoms. Trimming left V 4 bases short and J 8 bases short, with 14 bases between. This CDR3 region has 14 residues. Germline assignment: CDR1 KGHSH and CDR2 LQKENI. Original analysis: Amplification with reference gene primers provided the estimates of nucleated cell counts. Using immunoSEQ multiplex PCR, the repertoire was profiled, and TCRdb retains in-frame clones only, with some absent. The V and J calls and clone size were taken over from that table, and D and trimming were inferred from the DNA. Among about 310,000 clones listed, around nine tenths were seen once.

This clonotype was obtained from a woman aged 25 to 45 who had recovered from COVID-19. The chain combines TRBV18 with TRBJ1-4; D is perhaps TRBD1 (6 bases). Input material: PBMCs or T cells enriched from blood (not recorded which). The CDR3, as DNA: TGTGCCAGCTCACTACAGGGTTCCGAGGAAAAACTGTTTTTT. It translates to CASSLQGSEEKLFF.